This T cell receptor beta chain was sequenced during a study of T cell responses to AZD1222 COVID-19 vaccine. This table comes from immunoSEQ multiplex PCR, and its TCRdb copy is limited to in-frame clones, with some not included. Of fewer than 120,000 clones in the sample, less than 95% were seen once. The germline CDR1 and CDR2 sequences are MNHNS and SASEGT. V dropped 3 bases and J dropped 4 bases, with 9 bases sitting between them. The CDR3 has 13 residues. This sequence originates from an adult who received the AZD1222 COVID-19 vaccine. This sample comprised peripheral blood, obtained 28 days after the second AZD1222 dose. The gene calls are TRBV6-1 and TRBJ1-1; D remains unclear. The CDR3 region has the DNA TGTGCCAGCAGTGATGGAGAGGGCACTGAAGCTTTCTTT. It translates to CASSDGEGTEAFF.